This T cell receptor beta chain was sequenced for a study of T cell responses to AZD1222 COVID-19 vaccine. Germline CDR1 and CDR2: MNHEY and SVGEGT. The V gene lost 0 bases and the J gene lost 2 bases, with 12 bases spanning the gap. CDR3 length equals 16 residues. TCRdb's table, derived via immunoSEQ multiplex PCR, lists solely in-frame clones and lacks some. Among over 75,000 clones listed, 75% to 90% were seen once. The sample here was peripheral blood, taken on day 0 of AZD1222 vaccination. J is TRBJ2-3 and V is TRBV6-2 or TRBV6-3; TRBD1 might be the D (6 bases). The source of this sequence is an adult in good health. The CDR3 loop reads CASSYSRDTFTDTQYF. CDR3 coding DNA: TGTGCCAGCAGTTACTCCCGGGACACCTTCACAGATACGCAGTATTTT.